A single sample gave rise to the 12 T cell receptor beta chains below, sequenced in a study of regulatory and conventional T cells in breast cancer. MiXCR was run by TCRdb on the PCR reads, yielding one entry per CDR3 protein. Counted here are around 16,000 distinct CDR3 sequences, 32% occurring once; the ten biggest clones make up less than 2%. The sample consisted of conventional T cells from blood. These receptors originate from a female donor in good health.

In this sample, this clonotype is medium-sized (0.01 to 0.1%). The chain couples TRBV4-1 to TRBJ1-5; TRBD1 agrees at 9 bases. The germline CDR1 and CDR2 sequences are MGHRA and YSYEKL. CDR3 length: 17 amino acids. Trimming cost V 4 bases and J 4 bases; bases outside gene matches: 11. The CDR3 DNA follows: TGCGCCAGCAGCCTTTATGGGGGACAGGGAACTAATCAGCCCCAGCATTTT. It specifies CASSLYGGQGTNQPQHF.

The chain recombines TRBV20-1 with TRBJ2-1; 8 nucleotides line up with TRBD2. Germline loops: CDR1 DFQATT, CDR2 SNEGSKA (reference sequence). The CDR3 runs 16 residues. Unmatched junction bases numbered 9, after V lost 5 bases and J lost 0 bases. For the CDR3, the DNA is TGCAGTGCTTCCCATCGGGGGGGGAACTCCTACAATGAGCAGTTCTTC. This translates into CSASHRGGNSYNEQFF.

About this clonotype itself: At one boundary the junction diverges from the germline segment, which might be a read error. The J gene is TRBJ2-1, the V gene TRBV10-2; perhaps TRBD2 as D (6 bases). This CDR3 region has 13 residues. CDR1 and CDR2 from the germline V gene are WSHSY and SAAADI. The CDR3 region is CASSRSSANEQFF. Here the CDR3 DNA reads TGTGCCAGCAGTAGGTCTAGCGCCAATGAGCAGTTCTTC.

This chain joins TRBV4-1 and TRBJ2-5; D is possibly TRBD1 (6 bases). CDR3 length: 16 residues. The germline V gene encodes CDR1 MGHRA and CDR2 YSYEKL. Trimming removed 1 base from V and 5 bases from J, with 17 bases in between. CDR3 in amino acids: CASSQVGRTVQETQYF. DNA for the CDR3: TGCGCCAGCAGCCAAGTTGGCCGGACAGTGCAGGAGACCCAGTACTTC.

This clonotype was observed a handful of times. The chain uses TRBV5-1 and TRBJ1-4; possibly TRBD1 for D (6 bases). This CDR3 comprises 14 residues. Germline values: CDR1 SGHRS, CDR2 YFSETQ. V was cut by 6 bases and J by 5 bases, with 14 bases left in between. CDR3 sequence (DNA): TGCGCCAGCACGTTCGGGGGGCCGAATGAAAAACTGTTTTTT. Translated, it gives CASTFGGPNEKLFF.

The chain carries TRBV7-8 and TRBJ2-2, with D tentatively TRBD1 or TRBD2 (5 bases each). CDR1 SGHVS and CDR2 FQNEAQ come from the germline V gene. CDR3 length equals 14 residues. V was clipped by 6 bases and J by 7 bases, with 15 bases between them. The DNA of the CDR3 is TGTGCCAGCAGTAGGGACCTCGTGGGCGGGGAGCTGTTTTTT. Translation: CASSRDLVGGELFF.

The chain employs TRBV11-2 and TRBJ1-1, with 7 bases aligning to TRBD1. The CDR3 runs 15 residues. Germline V gene lookup returns CDR1 SGHAT and CDR2 FQNNGV. Trimming removed 5 bases from V and 8 bases from J; junction bases left unmatched: 14. CDR3 sequence (DNA): TGTGCCAGCAGCGGGCTGACAGGGACTGGCATGGAAGCTTTCTTT. Translated, it gives CASSGLTGTGMEAFF.

This clonotype was seen only a few times. This chain joins TRBV5-1 and TRBJ2-7; D gene ambiguous. CDR1 and CDR2 (germline): SGHRS, YFSETQ. The CDR3 is 14 amino acids. V was shortened by 0 bases and J by 1 base, with 8 bases between the two germline ends. CDR3 sequence (DNA): TGCGCCAGCAGCTTGGAGGCAGTTTCCTACGAGCAGTACTTC. Its translation: CASSLEAVSYEQYF.

This clonotype occurred a few times. The rearrangement uses TRBV7-3 and TRBJ1-2; D perhaps matches TRBD1 (6 bases). The germline V gene has CDR1 SGHTA and CDR2 FQGTGA. Trimming took off 4 bases at V and 7 bases at J, with 19 bases between the two ends. The CDR3 is 15 amino acids. The CDR3 region has the DNA TGTGCCAGCAGCTCGACGGGGGCAGGGAAGGCTGGCTACACCTTC. This encodes CASSSTGAGKAGYTF.

The genes are TRBV5-1 and TRBJ2-7; D gene ambiguous. The CDR3 is 12 residues long. CDR1 SGHRS and CDR2 YFSETQ come from the germline V gene. V lost 1 base to trimming and J lost 4 bases, with 6 bases between them. The CDR3 reads CASSLIGYEQYF. CDR3 coding DNA: TGCGCCAGCAGCTTGATAGGGTACGAGCAGTACTTC. The whole variable domain, filled in from reference TRBV5-1 and TRBJ2-7, reads KAGVTQTPRYLIKTRGQQVTLSCSPISGHRSVSWYQQTPGQGLQFLFEYFSETQRNKGNFPGRFSGRQFSNSRSEMNVSTLELGDSALYLCASSLIGYEQYFGPGTRLTVT.

About this clonotype itself: Relative to the germline gene, one junction end is altered; a read error may explain this. The rearrangement joins TRBV7-2 to TRBJ2-5, with 8 bases aligning to TRBD1. Germline CDR1 is SGHTA and CDR2 is FQGNSA. The CDR3 runs to 13 residues. The CDR3 region is CASSLDRGETQYF. As DNA, the CDR3 is TGTGCCAGCAGTTTAGACAGGGGAGAGACCCAGTACTTC.

The table lists this clonotype with a few counts. This chain links TRBV7-2 with TRBJ2-5, with 16 bases aligning to TRBD2. The germline CDR1 and CDR2 sequences are SGHTA and FQGNSA. V trimming: 4 bases; J trimming: 4 bases; junction bases outside the gene matches: 3. The CDR3 has 16 amino acids. Here the CDR3 reads CASSSGLAGGRETQYF. The CDR3 coding sequence is TGTGCCAGCAGCTCGGGACTAGCGGGGGGGCGAGAGACCCAGTACTTC.